This is a list of T cell receptor beta chains from one sample in a study of T cells in Graves' hyperthyroidism and ophthalmopathy. TCRdb itself ran the multiplex PCR reads through MiXCR, one entry per CDR3 protein. The repertoire holds about 600,000 distinct CDR3 sequences, roughly 15% seen once, with roughly 3.4% in the top ten. Sequencing was done on a sample of blood. The receptors come from a woman aged 40 to 50 with Graves' ophthalmopathy. Both conserved end residues are part of each CDR3. A D gene is named only where the DNA matches it firmly. A row's size may be missing; if present it is once, few, many or a size class.

CASSRNPGTGDRNEQYF	TGTGCCAGCAGCAGGAACCCCGGGACAGGTGATCGGAACGAGCAGTACTTC	TRBD1	TRBV7-8	TRBJ2-7	few
CASSTRDRTISGANVLTF	TGTGCCAGCAGCACCCGGGACAGGACCATCTCTGGGGCCAACGTCCTGACTTTC	TRBD1	TRBV13	TRBJ2-6	-
CASSSGQGYAPLHF	TGTGCCAGCAGCTCGGGACAGGGTTATGCACCCCTCCACTTT	TRBD1	TRBV28	TRBJ1-6	few
CASSRTGEIEKLFF	TGTGCCAGCAGCCGGACAGGGGAAATCGAAAAACTGTTTTTT	TRBD1	TRBV7-9	TRBJ1-4	many
CASSFFGRDPIHIQYF	TGTGCCAGCAGTTTCTTCGGGAGGGATCCTATTCACATTCAGTACTTC	TRBD2	TRBV11-2	TRBJ2-4	many
CASRPGTQEQYF	TGTGCCAGCAGACCGGGAACCCAGGAGCAGTACTTC	-	TRBV6-1	TRBJ2-7	-
CSASWSADTQYF	TGCAGTGCTAGTTGGAGTGCAGATACGCAGTATTTT	-	TRBV20-1	TRBJ2-3	many
CASGPIGTSGIYNEQFF	TGTGCCAGCGGACCTATCGGGACTAGCGGGATATACAATGAGCAGTTCTTC	TRBD2	TRBV28	TRBJ2-1	few
CSAGDRDQPQHF	TGCAGTGCTGGGGACAGGGATCAGCCCCAGCATTTT	TRBD1	TRBV20-1	TRBJ1-5	few
CASSLRGAVGYTF	TGTGCCAGCAGTTTGAGGGGGGCAGTGGGCTACACCTTC	-	TRBV12-3/TRBV12-4	TRBJ1-2	many
CASSGLLAGAETQYF	TGTGCCAGCAGTGGTCTACTAGCGGGAGCAGAGACCCAGTACTTC	TRBD2	TRBV2	TRBJ2-5	many
CSVKKGAGSYEQYF	TGCAGTGTTAAAAAAGGTGCAGGGAGCTACGAGCAGTACTTC	-	TRBV20-1	TRBJ2-7	-
CASSPGSSETQYF	TGTGCCAGCAGCCCCGGGAGTAGCGAGACCCAGTACTTC	-	TRBV3-1	TRBJ2-5	many
CASSSPGQTQYF	TGTGCCAGCAGTTCCCCTGGCCAGACCCAGTACTTC	-	TRBV12-3/TRBV12-4	TRBJ2-5	many
CASSTGTINSEQFF	TGTGCCAGCAGTACCGGGACCATAAACAGTGAGCAGTTCTTC	-	TRBV27	TRBJ2-1	many
CSAEDGQGIMGGYTF	TGCAGTGCTGAGGATGGACAGGGGATAATGGGTGGCTACACCTTC	TRBD1	TRBV20-1	TRBJ1-2	-
CASSQLGSSYNEQFF	TGCGCCAGCAGCCAACTCGGGAGTTCCTACAATGAGCAGTTCTTC	-	TRBV4-1	TRBJ2-1	-
CAISGTSGTQETQYF	TGTGCCATCAGTGGGACTAGCGGGACCCAAGAGACCCAGTACTTC	TRBD2	TRBV10-3	TRBJ2-5	many
CASSEDRGAISYGYTF	TGTGCCAGCAGTGAGGACAGGGGGGCTATCAGCTATGGCTACACCTTC	TRBD1	TRBV2	TRBJ1-2	many
CSARWGTVDNSPLHF	TGCAGTGCTAGATGGGGGACAGTTGATAATTCACCCCTCCACTTT	TRBD1	TRBV20-1	TRBJ1-6	-
CASSREAQETQYF	TGCGCCAGCAGCCGCGAGGCTCAAGAGACCCAGTACTTC	-	TRBV5-1	TRBJ2-5	few
CAWSPGQAKGTQYF	TGTGCCTGGAGCCCTGGACAGGCCAAGGGGACCCAGTACTTC	TRBD1	TRBV30	TRBJ2-5	many
CASSLIGGLEQFF	TGTGCCAGCAGCTTGATCGGGGGGCTAGAGCAGTTCTTC	-	TRBV11-2	TRBJ2-1	once
CASSKLAGGPTDTQYF	TGTGCCAGCAGTAAACTAGCGGGAGGGCCGACAGATACGCAGTATTTT	TRBD2	TRBV7-9	TRBJ2-3	few
CASSAQGARADTQYF	TGCGCCAGCAGCGCTCAGGGGGCTCGCGCAGATACGCAGTATTTT	TRBD1	TRBV5-1	TRBJ2-3	many
CASSWGGGAAYQETQYF	TGTGCCAGCAGCTGGGGGGGCGGGGCCGCGTACCAAGAGACCCAGTACTTC	-	TRBV11-2	TRBJ2-5	-
CASSLSLAGASADTQYF	TGTGCCAGCAGTTTATCCCTAGCGGGGGCTAGCGCAGATACGCAGTATTTT	TRBD2	TRBV12-3/TRBV12-4	TRBJ2-3	few
CASSLAVQASGYGYTF	TGTGCCAGCAGTTTAGCGGTCCAGGCGTCTGGCTATGGCTACACCTTC	-	TRBV12-3/TRBV12-4	TRBJ1-2	-
CAWALNGGKAGELFF	TGTGCCTGGGCCCTAAATGGGGGGAAAGCCGGGGAGCTGTTTTTT	-	TRBV30	TRBJ2-2	many
CASSPLTPELKLPYEQYF	TGTGCCAGCAGTCCCCTCACCCCAGAGCTGAAACTACCCTACGAGCAGTACTTC	-	TRBV28	TRBJ2-7	many
CASSTQGARKETQYF	TGTGCCAGTAGTACTCAGGGGGCGAGGAAAGAGACCCAGTACTTC	TRBD1	TRBV19	TRBJ2-5	many
CASSYSIEGFGYTF	TGTGCCAGCAGTTACTCGATAGAAGGGTTTGGCTACACCTTC	-	TRBV6-5	TRBJ1-2	-
CASSSLHGTSYNEQFF	TGTGCCAGCAGCTCCCTCCATGGAACCTCCTACAATGAGCAGTTCTTC	-	TRBV7-9	TRBJ2-1	many
CACRDRGFLNNEQFF	TGTGCCTGCAGGGACAGGGGGTTTCTCAACAATGAGCAGTTCTTC	TRBD1	TRBV2	TRBJ2-1	-
CASSQRRTDIQETQYF	TGTGCCAGCAGTCAGCGCAGGACAGATATACAAGAGACCCAGTACTTC	-	TRBV28	TRBJ2-5	many
CSATVRGYEQYF	TGCAGTGCTACAGTTAGGGGCTACGAGCAGTACTTC	-	TRBV20-1	TRBJ2-7	many
CASSSTQRTRNTGELFF	TGTGCCAGCAGCTCCACCCAGCGGACTAGGAACACCGGGGAGCTGTTTTTT	TRBD2	TRBV7-9	TRBJ2-2	-
CSVTAQGNTEAFF	TGCAGCGTGACGGCTCAGGGGAACACTGAAGCTTTCTTT	-	TRBV29-1	TRBJ1-1	-
CASSVGQGAWNEQFF	TGTGCCAGTAGTGTTGGACAGGGGGCTTGGAATGAGCAGTTCTTC	TRBD1	TRBV19	TRBJ2-1	-
CASSSVITERADTQYF	TGCGCCAGCAGCTCAGTGATTACCGAGCGCGCAGATACGCAGTATTTT	-	TRBV5-1	TRBJ2-3	few